This T cell receptor (beta chain) was sequenced in a study of blood T cell repertoires in COVID-19. Generated by immunoSEQ multiplex PCR, the TCRdb table keeps only in-frame clones and is missing some. Seen here are approximately 50,000 clones, over 75% observed once, and the top ten hold approximately 10%. This receptor was identified in a man older than 75 with COVID-19, enrolled during active disease. Sequenced input: peripheral blood.

The CDR3 DNA is TGTGCCAGCAGTTTTAGGGGAAGCTCTGGAAACACCATATATTTT. It encodes CASSFRGSSGNTIYF. The chain uses TRBV6-5 and TRBJ1-3; TRBD1 is a possible D gene (5 bases). The CDR3 covers 15 residues. The germline V gene encodes CDR1 MNHEY and CDR2 SVGAGI. Trimming took off 4 bases at V and 0 bases at J, with 10 bases between the two ends.